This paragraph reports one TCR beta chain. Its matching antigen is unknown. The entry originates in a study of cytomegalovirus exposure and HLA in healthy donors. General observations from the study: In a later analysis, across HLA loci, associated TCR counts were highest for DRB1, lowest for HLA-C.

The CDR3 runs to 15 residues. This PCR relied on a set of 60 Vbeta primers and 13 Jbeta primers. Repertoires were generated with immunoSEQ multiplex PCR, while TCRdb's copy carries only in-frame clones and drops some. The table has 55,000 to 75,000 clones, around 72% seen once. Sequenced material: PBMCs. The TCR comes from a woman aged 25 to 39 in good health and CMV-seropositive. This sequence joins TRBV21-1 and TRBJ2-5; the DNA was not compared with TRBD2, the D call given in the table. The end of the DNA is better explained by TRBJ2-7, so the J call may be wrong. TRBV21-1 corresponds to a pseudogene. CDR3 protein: CASSIAPGCTYEQYF. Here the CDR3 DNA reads TGTGCCAGCAGCATAGCCCCGGGTTGCACCTACGAGCAGTACTTC.